These 10 T cell receptor beta chains were sequenced from one sample in a study of human thymus T cells. Thymic material originated from resections removed in the course of corrective heart surgery. Produced via immunoSEQ multiplex PCR; TCRdb's table is partial and in-frame only. The repertoire has some 130,000 clones, around 94% of them found once; the top ten carry around 0.024%. Sequenced material: thymus tissue. The receptors shown here come from a boy in the first two years of life with a congenital heart defect but otherwise immunologically healthy.

The genes are TRBV7-9 and TRBJ2-5; 11 bases match TRBD2. The CDR3 covers 17 residues. CDR1 and CDR2 from the germline V gene are SEHNR and FQNEAQ (reference sequence). V was pared by 1 base and J by 2 bases, with 6 bases of the junction left unmatched. CDR3 protein: CASSLGPSGGQQETQYF. CDR3 sequence (DNA): TGTGCCAGCAGCTTAGGCCCTAGCGGGGGGCAACAAGAGACCCAGTACTTC.

The chain combines TRBV6-5 with TRBJ2-3; TRBD2 aligns across 8 bases. The CDR3 extends over 14 amino acids. V shed 5 bases and J 13 bases; nucleotides not matched to a gene: 14. CDR1 and CDR2 from the germline V gene are MNHEY and SVGAGI. CDR3 bases: TGTGCCAGCAGTCCTGCGGGGGGACCCTCGGTAAAGTATTTT. Protein sequence: CASSPAGGPSVKYF.

This clone was observed a single time. V and J are TRBV27 and TRBJ1-1; TRBD1 agrees at 9 bases. This CDR3 contains 16 residues. CDR1 and CDR2 from the germline V gene are MNHEY and SMNVEV (reference sequence). Trimming removed 1 base from V and 6 bases from J; junction bases left unmatched: 9. CDR3 coding DNA: TGTGCCAGCAGTTTATTCTTTAGGGGACAGGGCGCTGAAGCTTTCTTT. Protein: CASSLFFRGQGAEAFF.

This chain's CDR3 is CAISDKVRGQTPYEQYF. CDR3 in DNA: TGTGCCATCAGTGACAAGGTTCGCGGCCAGACTCCCTACGAGCAGTACTTC. V and J are TRBV10-3 and TRBJ2-7; D ambiguous. V dropped 3 bases and J dropped 2 bases, with 20 bases sitting between them. This CDR3 comprises 17 residues. CDR1 ENHRY and CDR2 SYGVKD come from the germline V gene.

The chain's CDR3 is CASSFSGRGEQYF. DNA of the CDR3: TGTGCCAGCAGCTTTAGCGGGAGGGGCGAGCAGTACTTC. The rearrangement uses TRBV5-8 and TRBJ2-7, with TRBD2 matching over 11 bases. The CDR3 is 13 residues long. Germline V lookup: CDR1 SGHTS, CDR2 YDEGEE. V lost 2 bases, J lost 6 bases, and 1 base stayed unmatched.

The chain links TRBV19 to TRBJ2-1, with a tentative D call TRBD2 (5 bases). This CDR3 is built from 13 residues. V was trimmed by 8 bases and J by 7 bases, leaving 15 bases between them. Germline CDR1 is LNHDA and CDR2 is SQIVND (reference sequence). CDR3: CASSALRGNEQFF. CDR3 bases: TGTGCCAGTTCTGCCTTGCGCGGGAATGAGCAGTTCTTC.

The J gene is TRBJ2-3, the V gene TRBV7-2; a possible D gene is TRBD2 (6 bases). This CDR3 spans 16 amino acids. Germline CDR1 and CDR2: SGHTA and FQGNSA. V was shortened by 4 bases and J by 2 bases, with 16 bases between the two germline ends. In DNA form, the CDR3 reads TGTGCCAGCAGCTACCTCCGGGGGACCTCCACAGATACGCAGTATTTT. Translated, it gives CASSYLRGTSTDTQYF.

This chain joins TRBV28 and TRBJ1-2, with 7 nucleotides matching TRBD1. V gave up 6 bases and J gave up 4 bases; unmatched junction bases: 8. This CDR3 spans 14 amino acids. The V gene's germline CDR1 is MDHEN and CDR2 SYDVKM. The CDR3 here is CASSTGDYVYGYTF. The CDR3 bases are TGTGCCAGCAGCACAGGGGACTACGTCTATGGCTACACCTTC.

The rearrangement joins TRBV7-3 to TRBJ1-1; 7 bases are shared with TRBD1. The CDR3 extends over 15 amino acids. Losses at the gene ends were 4 bases for V and 3 bases for J; bases not matched to a gene: 8. In germline, CDR1 is SGHTA, CDR2 FQGTGA. CDR3 protein: CASSSRGLRDTEAFF. The CDR3 nucleotides are TGTGCCAGCAGCTCCAGGGGGTTGAGGGACACTGAAGCTTTCTTT.

The chain is built from TRBV28 and TRBJ1-4; D is unclear. V was cut by 1 base and J by 8 bases, with 14 bases left in between. Germline loops: CDR1 MDHEN, CDR2 SYDVKM. The CDR3 runs to 15 residues. The CDR3 DNA reads TGTGCCAGCAGTTTATCTTTCTCCTTTGACGAAAAACTGTTTTTT. Encoded protein: CASSLSFSFDEKLFF.